This T cell receptor beta chain was sequenced during a study of T-cell memory formation after mild COVID-19. Study summary: Clustering of TCRs was largely donor specific.

To note about this clonotype: Its target is not known.

From the 5' RACE reads, TCRdb called clonotypes with MiXCR, one entry per CDR3 protein. Of under 200,000 distinct CDR3 sequences listed, around a tenth are singletons. The study's findings and limits: Shrinking CD4+ clones resided mostly in CM and EM, and CD8+ ones in EMRA. Day 15 to 85 contracting clones showed balanced CD4/CD8; later expanders leaned CD4+.

J gave up 6 bases and V 5 bases, and 4 bases lay outside the gene matches. The germline V gene encodes CDR1 GTSNPN and CDR2 SVGIG (reference sequence). This CDR3 is 11 amino acids long. Sequencing used PBMCs or a T cell subset sorted from them (not recorded which). The genes are TRBV30 and TRBJ2-7; 7 bases fit TRBD2. The sequence was obtained from a man between 18 and 35 years old who had mild COVID-19 (a few samples of this study predate the infection). Cell type and time point are not known. The CDR3 here is CAWGGGGEQYF. In DNA, the CDR3 is TGTGCCTGGGGGGGGGGAGGCGAGCAGTACTTC.